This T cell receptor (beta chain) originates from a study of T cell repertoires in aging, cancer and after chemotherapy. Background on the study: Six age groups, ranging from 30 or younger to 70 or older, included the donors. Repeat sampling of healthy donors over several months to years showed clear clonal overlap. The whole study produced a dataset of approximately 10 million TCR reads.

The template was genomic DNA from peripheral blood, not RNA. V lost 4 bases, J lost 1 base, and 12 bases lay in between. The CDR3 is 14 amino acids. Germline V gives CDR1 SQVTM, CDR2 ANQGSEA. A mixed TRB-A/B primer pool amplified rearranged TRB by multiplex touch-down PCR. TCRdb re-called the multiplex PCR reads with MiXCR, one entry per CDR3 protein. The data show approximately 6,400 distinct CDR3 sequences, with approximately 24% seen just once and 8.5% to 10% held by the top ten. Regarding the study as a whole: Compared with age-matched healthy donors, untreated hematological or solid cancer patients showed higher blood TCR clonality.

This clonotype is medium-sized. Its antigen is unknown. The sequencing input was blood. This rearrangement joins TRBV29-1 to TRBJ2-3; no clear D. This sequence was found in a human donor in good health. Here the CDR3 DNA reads TGCAGCGTTGTCGCAGTTGAGGGCACAGATACGCAGTATTTT. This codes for CSVVAVEGTDTQYF.